This T cell receptor beta chain stems from a study of T cell responses to AZD1222 COVID-19 vaccine. Overall study: Some second doses came at about 4 weeks and others at about 12 weeks; these were pooled. The study's findings and limits: Regions 160-218 and 743-854 held dominance among vaccine-associated CD4 TCRs, which spanned spike.

A word on this clone: Its antigen is as yet unknown.

Produced via immunoSEQ multiplex PCR; TCRdb's table is partial and in-frame only. The sample has some 85,000 clones; roughly nine tenths are singletons. Germline V gene sequence: CDR1 MNHEY, CDR2 SMNVEV (reference sequence). The length of the CDR3 is 13 residues. The germline V and J ends were trimmed by 4 bases and 7 bases, with 11 bases remaining between them. The rearrangement joins TRBV27 to TRBJ1-5; tentatively, D is TRBD1 (6 bases). The clonotype comes from an adult in good health. This sample comprised peripheral blood, obtained on day 0 of AZD1222 vaccination. CDR3 in amino acids: CASSSYRDQPQHF. CDR3 DNA: TGTGCCAGCAGTTCATACAGGGACCAGCCCCAGCATTTT.